The 21 T cell receptor beta chains below come from one sample, sequenced in a study of cytomegalovirus exposure and HLA in healthy donors listed by TCRdb under 2017. The library was obtained by the immunoSEQ multiplex PCR assay. For the multiplex PCR, a mixture combining 60 forward primers for TCR Vbeta segments and 13 reverse primers for TCR Jbeta segments was used. TCRdb provides this immuneACCESS table in a form limited to in-frame rearrangements. Some clones are lacking; in checked studies, under half of them reflect an unresolved V gene, and why the rest are absent is not known. The sample table contains 100,000 or so clones; only one count was recorded for approximately 69% of them. Of the sample, approximately 3% is held by the ten largest clones. Sample: PBMCs. The receptors stem from a man aged 30 to 39 in good health and CMV-seronegative.

The chain recombines TRBV11-2 with TRBJ2-3, with 11 bases matching TRBD1. The CDR3 length is 16 residues. CDR1 is SGHAT and CDR2 is FQNNGV in the germline V gene. V lost 6 bases and J lost 14; bases outside the gene matches: 19. CDR3 DNA sequence: TGTGCCAGCAGTGCAGGACAGGGGGCGATAGGGGGAAGACGGTATTTT. Its translation is CASSAGQGAIGGRRYF.

The chain employs TRBV11-1 and TRBJ2-1; 9 bases match TRBD2. The length of the CDR3 is 15 residues. CDR1 and CDR2 (germline): SGHAT, FQDESV (reference sequence). Trimming at V came to 5 bases and at J to 4 bases, leaving 6 bases not matched to a gene. This CDR3 is CASSPLAGPYNEQFF. CDR3 coding DNA: TGTGCCAGCAGCCCGCTAGCGGGGCCTTACAATGAGCAGTTCTTC.

The genes are TRBV19 and TRBJ1-2; 7 bases match TRBD1. The V segment lost 2 bases and the J segment 8 bases; nucleotides outside the gene matches: 8. The CDR3 is 14 amino acids. The germline CDR1 and CDR2 sequences are LNHDA and SQIVND (reference sequence). The CDR3 coding sequence is TGTGCCAGTAGTATATTGAAGGGGGCTGAGGGCTACACCTTC. Its protein product is CASSILKGAEGYTF.

The J gene is TRBJ2-7, the V gene TRBV29-1; 8 bases are a match to TRBD2. Trimming cost V 7 bases and J 3 bases; bases outside gene matches: 5. Germline V lookup: CDR1 SQVTM, CDR2 ANQGSEA. This CDR3 is built from 12 residues. The CDR3 spells CSGRLANYEQYF. DNA of the CDR3: TGCAGCGGTCGACTAGCGAACTACGAGCAGTACTTC.

The CDR3 reads CASTSLGAGVSYEQYF. The CDR3, as DNA: TGTGCCAGCACCTCTTTAGGAGCGGGAGTCTCCTACGAGCAGTACTTC. V gene TRBV27 combines with J gene TRBJ2-7, with 8 bases matching TRBD2. The CDR3 sequence is 16 residues long. V lost 7 bases to trimming and J lost 0 bases; unmatched junction nucleotides: 11. The V gene's germline CDR1 is MNHEY and CDR2 SMNVEV (reference sequence).

The table lists this clone with a few counts. The rearrangement uses TRBV4-3 and TRBJ2-1, with 9 positions matching TRBD2. Losses at the gene ends were 3 bases for V and 5 bases for J; bases not matched to a gene: 14. The CDR3 extends over 18 amino acids. CDR1 is LGHNA and CDR2 is YSLEER in the germline V gene. CDR3 bases: TGCGCCAGCAGCCAGGGACCGTGGCTAGCGGGAAAAAACAATGAGCAGTTCTTC. Residues: CASSQGPWLAGKNNEQFF.

J is TRBJ1-1 and V is TRBV19; D might be TRBD1 (6 bases). Germline V lookup: CDR1 LNHDA, CDR2 SQIVND (reference sequence). CDR3 size: 15 residues. V dropped 3 bases and J dropped 1 base, with 12 bases sitting between them. The CDR3 sequence is CASSIPGQANTEAFF. DNA for the CDR3: TGTGCCAGTAGTATCCCGGGACAAGCGAACACTGAAGCTTTCTTT.

The chain uses TRBV7-9 and TRBJ1-1; possible D gene TRBD1, 6 bases. V was pared by 5 bases and J by 8 bases, with 12 bases between. Germline CDR1 SEHNR, CDR2 FQNEAQ (reference sequence). The CDR3 loop spans 12 amino acids. CDR3 protein: CASSLRQEEAFF. Here the CDR3 DNA reads TGTGCCAGCAGCCTAAGACAGGAGGAAGCTTTCTTT.

The J gene is TRBJ2-1, the V gene TRBV7-3; TRBD2 matches at 11 bases. From germline, CDR1 is SGHTA and CDR2 FQGTGA. The CDR3 runs to 15 residues. V lost 4 bases to trimming and J lost 9 bases; unmatched junction nucleotides: 8. This CDR3 is CASSWTSGPTSEQFF. Here the CDR3 DNA reads TGTGCCAGCAGCTGGACTAGCGGGCCGACAAGTGAGCAGTTCTTC.

The rearrangement links TRBV5-1 to TRBJ1-2; the match to TRBD1 covers 7 bases. Losses at the gene ends were 5 bases for V and 3 bases for J; bases not matched to a gene: 4. CDR1 is SGHRS and CDR2 is YFSETQ in the germline V gene. This CDR3 has 13 residues. The CDR3 DNA reads as TGCGCCAGCAGTCAAGGGGGCGACTATGGCTACACCTTC. As protein: CASSQGGDYGYTF.

This clone was counted a few times. The V and J genes are TRBV20-1 and TRBJ1-2; D uncertain. The CDR3 runs to 11 residues. Germline-derived CDR1 and CDR2 are DFQATT and SNEGSKA (reference sequence). Trimming removed 3 bases from V and 6 bases from J, with 8 bases in between. The CDR3 coding sequence is TGCAGTGCTAGGGGCCCGGATGGCTACACCTTC. Translation: CSARGPDGYTF.

This clone was seen more than once but under ten times. V gene TRBV2 combines with J gene TRBJ2-7; possibly TRBD2 for D (7 bases). The germline gives CDR1 SNHLY, CDR2 FYNNEI. The CDR3 extends over 16 amino acids. Trimming removed 5 bases from V and 6 bases from J, with 23 bases in between. CDR3 DNA sequence: TGTGCCAGCAGTTCTCACGGACAGCGGGGAGACCCCGAGCAGTACTTC. Its translation: CASSSHGQRGDPEQYF.

In this sample, this clone turned up a few times. The chain couples TRBV4-2 to TRBJ2-3; TRBD2 agrees at 13 bases. Germline CDR1 reads LGHNA; CDR2 reads YNFKEQ. The CDR3 has 16 amino acids. J lost 5 bases, V lost 4 bases, and 6 bases had no gene match. The CDR3 nucleotides are TGTGCCAGCAGCCGCCGACTAGCGGGAGGCCGAGATACGCAGTATTTT. It codes for CASSRRLAGGRDTQYF.

This clone has a handful of counts. The chain uses TRBV18 and TRBJ1-1; 9 nucleotides agree with TRBD1. Germline-derived CDR1 and CDR2 are KGHSH and LQKENI. With V trimmed by 6 bases and J by 9 bases, 14 bases remained unmatched. CDR3 length: 15 amino acids. CDR3 sequence (DNA): TGTGCCAGCTCTACGGGACAGGGATGGGTTGGGCAAGCTTTCTTT. It codes for CASSTGQGWVGQAFF.

The chain joins TRBV18 to TRBJ2-5; weak D call: TRBD1 (6 bases). V was trimmed by 3 bases and J by 0 bases, leaving 8 bases between them. Germline V CDR1 and CDR2: KGHSH, LQKENI. The CDR3 runs to 14 residues. This CDR3 reads CASSPTGYQETQYF. CDR3 DNA: TGTGCCAGCTCACCCACAGGGTACCAAGAGACCCAGTACTTC.

This chain links TRBV5-1 with TRBJ1-2; D might be TRBD1 (5 bases). Germline V gene lookup returns CDR1 SGHRS and CDR2 YFSETQ. The ends were cut back, 0 bases at V and 7 bases at J, with 10 bases in the middle. The CDR3 consists of 13 residues. This CDR3 reads CASSLDQGGGYTF. CDR3 DNA: TGCGCCAGCAGCTTGGACCAGGGAGGTGGCTACACCTTC.

The chain recombines TRBV6-5 with TRBJ1-5; TRBD1 agrees at 11 bases. V was pared by 5 bases and J by 6 bases, with 6 bases of the junction left unmatched. CDR1 is MNHEY and CDR2 is SVGAGI in the germline V gene. CDR3 size: 15 residues. The CDR3 nucleotides read TGTGCCAGCAGTGCTTCCGGGACAGGGGGTCAGCCCCAGCATTTT. Protein sequence: CASSASGTGGQPQHF.

This clone has just a few counts. The chain links TRBV2 to TRBJ1-3, with D unresolved. The CDR3 extends over 14 amino acids. Germline-derived CDR1 and CDR2 are SNHLY and FYNNEI. The V end lost 1 base, the J end lost 0 bases, and 4 bases lay between the germline ends. The CDR3 bases are TGTGCCAGCAGTGAAGACACCTCTGGAAACACCATATATTTT. Encoded protein: CASSEDTSGNTIYF.

DNA for the CDR3: TGTGCCAGCAGCCTCTTGGAGAGTGGCAATGAGCAGTTCTTC. Translation gives CASSLLESGNEQFF. This rearrangement joins TRBV7-2 to TRBJ2-1, with no clear D. CDR3 length equals 14 residues. Germline values: CDR1 SGHTA, CDR2 FQGNSA. Trimming took 5 bases from V and 6 from J, leaving 14 bases between them.

The CDR3 DNA is TGCGCCAGCAGCCAAGATCTCGGGTCCCGCGATCAGCCCCAGCATTTT. Translating gives CASSQDLGSRDQPQHF. This chain uses TRBV4-1 with TRBJ1-5; no definite D call. The V gene lost 0 bases and the J gene lost 5 bases, with 14 bases spanning the gap. CDR1 and CDR2 from the germline V gene are MGHRA and YSYEKL. This CDR3 region has 16 residues.

The V and J genes are TRBV2 and TRBJ1-2; D gene unclear. The CDR3 sequence is 17 residues long. Trimming removed 5 bases at V and 0 bases at J, with 19 bases between. Germline lookup yields CDR1 SNHLY and CDR2 FYNNEI. This CDR3 is CASSKDSARPANYGYTF. In nucleotides, the CDR3 is TGTGCCAGCAGTAAGGACTCCGCCAGACCTGCTAACTATGGCTACACCTTC.